This T cell receptor (beta chain) was found in a study of beta chain features in type 1 diabetes. Study overall: Examined across all samples were some 110 million sorted cells.

With V trimmed by 6 bases and J by 5 bases, 9 bases remained unmatched. Germline CDR1 and CDR2: SGHTA and FQGNSA. The CDR3 contains 17 residues. Findings and caveats of the study: VDJ junctions from patients with type 1 diabetes contained fewer insertions and more deletions. Shortening of TCRB CDR3s, moderate but significant, appeared in all four CD4+ subsets of Type 1 diabetes patients. HLA influence on TCRB rearrangement stayed unresolved here.

Only a few counts were recorded for this clone. Its antigen is not identified. Sequencing targeted expressed TCRB transcripts, as all isolated RNA had been reverse transcribed. Generated by immunoSEQ multiplex PCR, the TCRdb table keeps only in-frame clones and is missing some. This table holds a few hundred thousand clones, around 15% found once. The chain uses TRBV7-2 and TRBJ2-3, with TRBD2 matching over 15 bases. This clonotype was sampled from a man aged 25-40 years with type 1 diabetes. The sequenced material came from naive CD4+ T cells from blood. The CDR3 region is CASSFGLAGGPGDTQYF. The CDR3 coding sequence is TGTGCCAGCAGTTTTGGACTAGCGGGAGGGCCGGGAGATACGCAGTATTTT.